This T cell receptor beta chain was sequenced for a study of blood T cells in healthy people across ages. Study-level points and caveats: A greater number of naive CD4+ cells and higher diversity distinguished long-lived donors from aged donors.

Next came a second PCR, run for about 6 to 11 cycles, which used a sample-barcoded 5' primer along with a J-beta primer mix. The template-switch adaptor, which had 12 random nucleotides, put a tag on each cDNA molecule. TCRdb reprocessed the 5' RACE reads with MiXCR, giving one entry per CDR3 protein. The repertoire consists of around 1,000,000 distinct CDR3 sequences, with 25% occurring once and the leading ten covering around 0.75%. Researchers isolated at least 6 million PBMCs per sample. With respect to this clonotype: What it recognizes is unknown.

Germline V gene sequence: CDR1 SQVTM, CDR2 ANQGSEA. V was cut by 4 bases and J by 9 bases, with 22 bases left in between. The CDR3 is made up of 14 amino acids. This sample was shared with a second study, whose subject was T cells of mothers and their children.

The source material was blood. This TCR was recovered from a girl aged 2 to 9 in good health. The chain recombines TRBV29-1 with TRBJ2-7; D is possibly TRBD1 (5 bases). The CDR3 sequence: CSVAESGPRVGQYF. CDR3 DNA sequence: TGCAGCGTTGCGGAGTCAGGGCCCAGGGTCGGGCAGTACTTC.